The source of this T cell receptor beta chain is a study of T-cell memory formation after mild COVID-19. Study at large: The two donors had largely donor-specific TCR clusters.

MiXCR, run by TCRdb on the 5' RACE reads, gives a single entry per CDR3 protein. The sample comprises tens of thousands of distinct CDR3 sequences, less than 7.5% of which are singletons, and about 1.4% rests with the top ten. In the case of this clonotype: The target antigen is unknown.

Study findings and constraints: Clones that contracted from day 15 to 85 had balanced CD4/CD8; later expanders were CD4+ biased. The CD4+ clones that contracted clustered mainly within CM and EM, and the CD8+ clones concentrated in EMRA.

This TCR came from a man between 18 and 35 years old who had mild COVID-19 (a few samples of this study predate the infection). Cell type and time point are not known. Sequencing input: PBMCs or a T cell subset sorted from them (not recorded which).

CDR3 coding DNA: TGTGCCAGCAGCTTTTCCAACAATCAGCCCCAGCATTTT. This sequence encodes CASSFSNNQPQHF. The genes are TRBV7-2 and TRBJ1-5; no firm D call. CDR3 size: 13 residues. From germline, CDR1 is SGHTA and CDR2 FQGNSA. The V and J ends lost 3 bases and 3 bases respectively, with 6 bases between them.